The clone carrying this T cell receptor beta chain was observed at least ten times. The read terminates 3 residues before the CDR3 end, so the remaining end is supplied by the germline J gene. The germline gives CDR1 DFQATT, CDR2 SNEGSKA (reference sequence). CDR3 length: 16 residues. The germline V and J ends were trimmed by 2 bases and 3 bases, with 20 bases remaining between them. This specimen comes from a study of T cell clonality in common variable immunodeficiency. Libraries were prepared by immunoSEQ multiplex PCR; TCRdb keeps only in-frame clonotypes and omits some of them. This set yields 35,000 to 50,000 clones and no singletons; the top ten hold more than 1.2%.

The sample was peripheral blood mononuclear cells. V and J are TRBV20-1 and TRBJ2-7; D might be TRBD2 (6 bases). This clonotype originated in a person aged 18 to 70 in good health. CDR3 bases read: TGCAGTGCTAGAAGTTTTAGCGGATTGGTTAGCTACGAG. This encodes CSARSFSGLVSYE. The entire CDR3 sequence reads CSARSFSGLVSYEQYF.